A selection of T cell receptor beta chains follows, all from one sample in a study of post-analysis software for immune sequencing data. TCRdb redid the calling of the PCR reads with MiXCR, one entry per CDR3 protein. This sample carries fewer than 850,000 distinct CDR3 sequences, about 27% of them seen once, and the ten largest clones take about 0.5%. Sequenced sample: blood. The receptors originated from a girl aged 10 to 17 with multiple sclerosis. The CDR3 runs from the conserved cysteine through the conserved F or W.

14,TRBJ2-7,TRBV28,CASSGRTGGRAQYF
15,.,TRBV7-2,CASSPGGTATHEQYF
16,TRBJ2-1,TRBV15,CATSSGRSSSYNEQFF
17,TRBJ1-1,TRBV7-2,CASSLAGTGGARTEAFF
13,TRBJ2-1,TRBV7-2,CASSLKGGNEQFF
14,TRBJ2-1,TRBV4-1,CASREVGVYNEQFF
16,TRBJ2-1,TRBV9,CASSAGWGSGGVEQFF
14,TRBJ1-4,TRBV5-1,CASSSGVEGEKLFF
14,TRBJ1-5,TRBV29-1,CSVADREGNQPQHF
16,TRBJ1-2,TRBV20-1,CSARSPRRENYYGYTF